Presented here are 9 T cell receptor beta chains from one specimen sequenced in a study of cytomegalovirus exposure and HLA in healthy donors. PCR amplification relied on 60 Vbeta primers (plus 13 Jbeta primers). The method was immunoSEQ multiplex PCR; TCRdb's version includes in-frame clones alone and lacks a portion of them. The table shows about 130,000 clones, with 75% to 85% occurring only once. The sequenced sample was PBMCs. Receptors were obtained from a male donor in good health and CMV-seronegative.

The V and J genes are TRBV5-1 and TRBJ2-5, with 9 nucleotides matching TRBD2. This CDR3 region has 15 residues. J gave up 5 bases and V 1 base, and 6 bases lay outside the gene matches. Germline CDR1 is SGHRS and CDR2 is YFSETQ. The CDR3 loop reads CASSLLIAGGETQYF. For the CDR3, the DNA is TGCGCCAGCAGCTTGCTGATTGCGGGAGGGGAGACCCAGTACTTC.

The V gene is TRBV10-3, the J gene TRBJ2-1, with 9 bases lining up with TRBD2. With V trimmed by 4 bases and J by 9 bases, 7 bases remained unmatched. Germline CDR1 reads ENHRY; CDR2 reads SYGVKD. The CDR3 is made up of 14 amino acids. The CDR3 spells CAISGGGAESEQFF. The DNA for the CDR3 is TGTGCCATCAGTGGCGGGGGGGCGGAGAGTGAGCAGTTCTTC.

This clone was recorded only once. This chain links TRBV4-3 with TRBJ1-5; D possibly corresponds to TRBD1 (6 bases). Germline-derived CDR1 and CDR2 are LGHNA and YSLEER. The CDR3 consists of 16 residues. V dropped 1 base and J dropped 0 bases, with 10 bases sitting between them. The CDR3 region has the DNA TGCGCCAGCAGCCAAGGACAGGATCATAGCAATCAGCCCCAGCATTTT. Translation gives CASSQGQDHSNQPQHF.

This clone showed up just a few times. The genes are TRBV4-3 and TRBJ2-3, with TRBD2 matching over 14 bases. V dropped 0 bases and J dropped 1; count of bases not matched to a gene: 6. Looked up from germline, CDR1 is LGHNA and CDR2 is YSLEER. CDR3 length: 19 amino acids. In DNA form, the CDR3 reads TGCGCCAGCAGCCAAGACAGACTAGCGGGGGGGCTCGGCACAGATACGCAGTATTTT. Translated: CASSQDRLAGGLGTDTQYF.

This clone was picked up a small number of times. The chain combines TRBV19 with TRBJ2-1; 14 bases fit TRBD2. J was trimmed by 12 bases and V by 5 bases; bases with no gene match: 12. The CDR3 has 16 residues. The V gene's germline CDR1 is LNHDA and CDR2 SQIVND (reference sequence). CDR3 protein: CASSLDGLAGGIGQFF. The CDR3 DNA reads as TGTGCCAGTAGTCTCGACGGACTAGCGGGAGGAATTGGGCAGTTCTTC. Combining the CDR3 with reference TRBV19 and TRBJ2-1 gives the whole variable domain DGGITQSPKYLFRKEGQNVTLSCEQNLNHDAMYWYRQDPGQGLRLIYYSQIVNDFQKGDIAEGYSVSREKKESFPLTVTSAQKNPTAFYLCASSLDGLAGGIGQFFGPGTRLTVL.

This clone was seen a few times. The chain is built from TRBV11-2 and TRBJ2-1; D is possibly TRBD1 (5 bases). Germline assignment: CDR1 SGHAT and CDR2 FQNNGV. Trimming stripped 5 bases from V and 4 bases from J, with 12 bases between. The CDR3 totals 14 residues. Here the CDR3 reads CASSQLDKYNEQFF. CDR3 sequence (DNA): TGTGCCAGCAGCCAACTGGACAAGTACAATGAGCAGTTCTTC.

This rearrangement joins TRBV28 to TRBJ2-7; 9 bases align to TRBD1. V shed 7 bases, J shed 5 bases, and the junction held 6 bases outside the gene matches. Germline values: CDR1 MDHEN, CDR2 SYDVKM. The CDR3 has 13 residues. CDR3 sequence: CASIGTGRNEQYF. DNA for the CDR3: TGTGCCAGCATCGGGACAGGGCGAAACGAGCAGTACTTC.

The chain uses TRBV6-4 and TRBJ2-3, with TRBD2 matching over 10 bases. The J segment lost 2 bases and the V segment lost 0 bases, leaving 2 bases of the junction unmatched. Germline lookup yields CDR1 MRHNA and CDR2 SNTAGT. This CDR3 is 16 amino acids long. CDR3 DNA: TGTGCCAGCAGTGACTCCACTAGCGGGATCACAGATACGCAGTATTTT. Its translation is CASSDSTSGITDTQYF.

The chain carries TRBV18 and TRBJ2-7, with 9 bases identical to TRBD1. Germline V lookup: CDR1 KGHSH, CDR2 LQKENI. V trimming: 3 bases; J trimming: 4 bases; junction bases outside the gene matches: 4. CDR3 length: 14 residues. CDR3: CASSPTGGLYEQYF. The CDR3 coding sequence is TGTGCCAGCTCACCGACAGGGGGTCTGTACGAGCAGTACTTC. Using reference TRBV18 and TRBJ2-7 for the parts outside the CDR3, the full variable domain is NAGVMQNPRHLVRRRGQEARLRCSPMKGHSHVYWYRQLPEEGLKFMVYLQKENIIDESGMPKERFSAEFPKEGPSILRIQQVVRGDSAAYFCASSPTGGLYEQYFGPGTRLTVT.